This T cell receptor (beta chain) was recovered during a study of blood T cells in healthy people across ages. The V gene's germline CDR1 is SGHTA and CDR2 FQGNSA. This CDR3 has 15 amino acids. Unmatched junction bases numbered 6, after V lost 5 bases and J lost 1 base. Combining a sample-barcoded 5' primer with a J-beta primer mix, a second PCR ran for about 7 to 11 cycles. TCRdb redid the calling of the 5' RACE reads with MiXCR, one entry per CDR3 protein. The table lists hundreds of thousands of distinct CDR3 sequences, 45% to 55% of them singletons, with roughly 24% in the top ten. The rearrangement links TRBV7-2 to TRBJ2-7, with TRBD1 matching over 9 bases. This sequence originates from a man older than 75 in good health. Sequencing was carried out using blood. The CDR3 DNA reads TGTGCCAGCAGCGCCGGGACAGGGAGATCCTACGAGCAGTACTTC. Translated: CASSAGTGRSYEQYF.